This TCR beta chain originates from a study of sequential checkpoint blockade in melanoma (dated by TCRdb to the late 2010s). For the wider study: Patients were assigned by 1:1 randomization to either first-line nivolumab followed by ipilimumab (arm A) or ipilimumab followed by nivolumab (arm B). Maintenance nivolumab came after both trial sequences. TCRbeta immunosequencing was performed on DNA from around 96 pretreatment melanoma tumor samples. For twenty-two patients, matched tumor biopsies were taken both before treatment and at week 13, after single-agent nivolumab (arm A) or ipilimumab (arm B). The same lesion was the source of approximately 81% of the matched pre- and post-treatment tumor biopsy pairs. Results and caveats for the whole study, not just this receptor: Clinical benefit was about 30 times more likely to be achieved by patients whose tumor T-cell fraction and clonality increased by week 13. Tumor T-cell fraction and clonality were found to correlate with PD-L1 staining and CD8+ T-cell counts but not with mutational load. Within-arm analyses of tumor T-cell fraction were limited by small sample sizes and reduced statistical power. Among patients in arm A, the nivolumab-first arm, pretreatment tumor TIL clonality was associated with response (P = .04). Larger, independent patient cohorts are needed to validate the response-prediction model that combines TCR metrics and mutation burden.

The treatment or condition label on this specimen signifies: randomized to nivolumab then ipilimumab (arm A) or the reverse (arm B). Prior DNA-damaging chemotherapy had not been received by any trial patient. Samples came from patients with melanoma in CheckMate 064, a randomized, open-label phase II trial of sequential checkpoint blockade. Tumor TCR sequencing used genomic DNA from formalin-fixed paraffin-embedded (FFPE) tissue samples. TCRbeta CDR3 regions were immunosequenced from genomic DNA with the immunoSEQ Assay. Prior to high-throughput sequencing, genomic DNA was amplified by bias-controlled multiplex PCR. Per the authors' processing: To quantify the absolute abundance of each unique TCRbeta CDR3 region, the sequences were collapsed and filtered. Clonality, defined as 1 minus Pielou's evenness, was calculated using productive rearrangements only. To compute tumor T-cell fraction, TCRbeta template counts were normalized to usable DNA, with usable DNA estimated from several housekeeping genes. A previously published method was used to identify clones with significantly greater frequencies in on-treatment samples than in baseline samples. Sourced from immuneACCESS, this table was stored by TCRdb with only in-frame sequences that have V and J called. A share of the clones is absent; for the studies checked, an unresolved V gene accounts for under half, and the remainder has no known explanation. Clone size and the V and J calls come from that table; the DNA yielded D and trimming. The sample table contains roughly 7,000 clones; only one count was recorded for 28% of them. Clones ranked in the top ten supply about a quarter of the sample.

CDR1 LNHDA and CDR2 SQIVND are derived from the germline V gene (reference sequence). The CDR3 runs 17 residues from the cysteine to the phenylalanine. The retained sequence is limited to the CDR3, 51 bases, with the frame set at the first base. V is cut by 3 bases and J by 0 bases, and the space between the germline ends is 15 bases. Points on this clone: The antigen it recognizes is unknown. No qualities accompany the bases; no much larger clone lies one base away.

Sequences were derived from tumor tissue (inferred from file names), sampled from a patient given nivolumab and ipilimumab in sequence. The TCR was taken from a human donor with melanoma. The chain uses TRBV19 and TRBJ1-5; the D gene is perhaps TRBD1, from 5 matching bases. In nucleotide form, the sequence is TGTGCCAGTAGTATCGGGGGGGTCGCATATAGCAATCAGCCCCAGCATTTT. Its coded protein is CASSIGGVAYSNQPQHF. The full variable domain, completed from the reference TRBV19 and TRBJ1-5 proteins outside the CDR3, reads DGGITQSPKYLFRKEGQNVTLSCEQNLNHDAMYWYRQDPGQGLRLIYYSQIVNDFQKGDIAEGYSVSREKKESFPLTVTSAQKNPTAFYLCASSIGGVAYSNQPQHFGDGTRLSIL.